These 25 T cell receptor beta chains came from one sample sequenced in a study of OX40 agonist ivuxolimab in advanced cancers. Data came from immunoSEQ multiplex PCR; TCRdb stores just in-frame clones and leaves some out. Of 84,000 or so clones in the sample, around 94% are singletons; the top ten hold approximately 9.9%. The sample in question was CD4+ or CD8+ T cells sorted from blood, obtained in a trial of the OX40 agonist ivuxolimab. The receptors were sampled from an adult with an advanced solid tumor such as melanoma, head and neck, liver or kidney cancer.

Turning to this clone: The junction departs from the called germline gene at one end, perhaps through a read error. The DNA of the CDR3 is TGTGCTAGCAGCCCTCGGGGACTAGCGGGACGCAATGAGCAGTTCTTC. Amino acids: CASSPRGLAGRNEQFF. This chain joins TRBV7-7 and TRBJ2-1; 13 bases align to TRBD2. The length of the CDR3 is 16 residues. Germline CDR1 and CDR2: SSHAT and FNYEAQ (reference sequence).

The chain joins TRBV30 to TRBJ1-1; D ambiguous. Germline V gives CDR1 GTSNPN, CDR2 SVGIG (reference sequence). The length of the CDR3 is 11 residues. With 5 bases removed from V and 5 bases from J, the gap between germline ends came to 9 bases. CDR3 nucleotide sequence: TGTGCCTGGGAGGAGGGTACTGAAGCTTTCTTT. It specifies CAWEEGTEAFF.

The V call is TRBV5-6, the J call TRBJ2-2; D is possibly TRBD1 (6 bases). Germline values: CDR1 SGHDT, CDR2 YYEEEE. The V and J ends lost 2 bases and 2 bases respectively, with 10 bases between them. The CDR3 is made up of 15 amino acids. The CDR3: CASSLRTANTGELFF. CDR3 sequence (DNA): TGTGCCAGCAGCTTACGGACAGCTAACACCGGGGAGCTGTTTTTT.

The CDR3 sequence: CASSSPGQYYEQYF. CDR3 sequence (DNA): TGTGCCAGTAGTTCGCCGGGACAGTATTACGAGCAGTACTTC. V gene TRBV19 combines with J gene TRBJ2-7, with TRBD1 identical over 7 bases. Per germline, CDR1 LNHDA and CDR2 SQIVND (reference sequence). With 5 bases clipped from V and 4 bases from J, the junction kept 8 bases outside the gene matches. The length of the CDR3 is 14 residues.

V usage is TRBV7-2 and J usage is TRBJ1-1; D is undetermined. From germline, CDR1 is SGHTA and CDR2 FQGNSA. V lost 5 bases, J lost 8 bases, and 21 bases lay in between. The CDR3 has 15 amino acids. In DNA form, the CDR3 reads TGTGCCAGCAGCCACATTTTTACTGGTTCTCGGGAAGCTTTCTTT. As protein: CASSHIFTGSREAFF.

This chain uses TRBV7-9 with TRBJ2-2, with D unclear. Germline V gene sequence: CDR1 SEHNR, CDR2 FQNEAQ (reference sequence). Trimming took off 1 base at V and 8 bases at J, with 8 bases between the two ends. The CDR3 is made up of 13 amino acids. CDR3 residues: CASSLGVLGELFF. The DNA for the CDR3 is TGTGCCAGCAGCTTAGGGGTCCTAGGGGAGCTGTTTTTT.

V is TRBV11-3 and J is TRBJ2-1, with TRBD1 identical over 9 bases. Germline V gene data show CDR1 as SGHNT and CDR2 as YENEEA. The J segment lost 6 bases and the V segment lost 5 bases, leaving 8 bases of the junction unmatched. The CDR3 runs to 15 residues. CDR3 protein: CASSPRQGVFNEQFF. In DNA form, the CDR3 reads TGTGCCAGCAGCCCAAGACAGGGGGTGTTCAATGAGCAGTTCTTC.

The rearrangement joins TRBV4-1 to TRBJ2-1, with 10 bases matching TRBD2. The V and J ends lost 1 base and 9 bases, in that order; junction bases with no gene match: 15. The CDR3 totals 18 residues. CDR1 MGHRA and CDR2 YSYEKL come from the germline V gene. The chain's CDR3 is CASSQVSSGRAWGREQFF. The CDR3 nucleotides read TGCGCCAGCAGCCAAGTGTCCAGCGGGAGGGCCTGGGGTCGTGAGCAGTTCTTC.

The chain carries TRBV9 and TRBJ2-3; 7 bases align to TRBD2. Germline V gene lookup returns CDR1 SGDLS and CDR2 YYNGEE. Germline trimming cut 6 bases from V and 2 bases from J; bases unmatched to any gene: 9. The CDR3 extends over 15 amino acids. The CDR3 protein is CASNPSGLITDTQYF. DNA of the CDR3: TGTGCCAGCAACCCCTCGGGACTAATCACAGATACGCAGTATTTT.

This chain links TRBV7-3 with TRBJ2-1; D might be TRBD1 (5 bases). This CDR3 contains 13 residues. Trimming shortened V by 5 bases and J by 5 bases, and 10 bases separated the two germline ends. CDR1 and CDR2 (germline): SGHTA, FQGTGA. The CDR3 DNA sequence: TGTGCCAGCAGCCAGGGAATCGACAATGAGCAGTTCTTC. Protein product: CASSQGIDNEQFF.

This rearrangement joins TRBV29-1 to TRBJ2-7; 11 bases agree with TRBD2. The junction had 12 bases not matched to a gene; V was cut back by 2 bases and J by 0 bases. CDR1 is SQVTM and CDR2 is ANQGSEA in the germline V gene. The CDR3 contains 18 residues. This CDR3 is CSVESLAGGRAPSYEQYF. CDR3 DNA sequence: TGCAGCGTTGAAAGCCTAGCGGGAGGACGGGCTCCCTCCTACGAGCAGTACTTC.

This chain uses TRBV9 with TRBJ2-3; 10 bases line up with TRBD2. Trimming removed 2 bases from V and 2 bases from J; junction bases left unmatched: 5. This CDR3 has 16 amino acids. Germline CDR1 reads SGDLS; CDR2 reads YYNGEE. CDR3 nucleotides: TGTGCCAGCAGCGTGGGGACTAGCGTTACCACAGATACGCAGTATTTT. Translation: CASSVGTSVTTDTQYF. Supplemented by reference TRBV9 and TRBJ2-3, the full variable domain reads DSGVTQTPKHLITATGQRVTLRCSPRSGDLSVYWYQQSLDQGLQFLIQYYNGEERAKGNILERFSAQQFPDLHSELNLSSLELGDSALYFCASSVGTSVTTDTQYFGPGTRLTVL.

This sequence joins TRBV5-6 and TRBJ2-2, with D possibly matching TRBD2 (6 bases). V was trimmed by 7 bases and J by 6 bases, leaving 16 bases between them. The CDR3 is made up of 14 amino acids. Germline CDR1 and CDR2: SGHDT and YYEEEE. The CDR3 DNA is TGTGCCAGCCGGGCAAAGCGGGCCCCCGGGGAGCTGTTTTTT. Translation gives CASRAKRAPGELFF.

The rearrangement links TRBV27 to TRBJ2-3, with 9 nucleotides matching TRBD1. The germline gives CDR1 MNHEY, CDR2 SMNVEV (reference sequence). Trimming took 7 bases from V and 5 from J; bases not matched to a gene: 13. The CDR3 spans 16 residues. CDR3 coding DNA: TGTGCCAGCACCCCTCCCCCGGGACAGGGTAAAGATACGCAGTATTTT. This encodes CASTPPPGQGKDTQYF.

The genes are TRBV19 and TRBJ2-5; D is ambiguous. With 3 bases removed from V and 5 bases from J, the gap between germline ends came to 10 bases. CDR1 is LNHDA and CDR2 is SQIVND in the germline V gene (reference sequence). This CDR3 has 13 residues. The CDR3: CASSMSFVETQYF. For the CDR3, the DNA is TGTGCCAGTAGTATGAGTTTTGTGGAGACCCAGTACTTC.

The chain has TRBV10-1 and TRBJ2-3; D perhaps matches TRBD1 (5 bases). CDR3 length: 17 amino acids. The V end lost 8 bases, the J end lost 4 bases, and 25 bases lay between the germline ends. Looked up from germline, CDR1 is WNHNN and CDR2 is SYGVQD (reference sequence). Here the CDR3 DNA reads TGCGCCAGCTATAAACCGTGTACTGGGGCCGGAGCAGATACGCAGTATTTT. As protein: CASYKPCTGAGADTQYF.

The gene calls are TRBV12-5 and TRBJ2-1; D uncertain. CDR3 length: 11 residues. CDR1 and CDR2 (germline): LGHNT, FRNRAP. Trimming shortened V by 6 bases and J by 4 bases, and 4 bases separated the two germline ends. The CDR3 sequence is CASGQYNEQFF. The CDR3, as DNA: TGTGCTAGTGGCCAATACAATGAGCAGTTCTTC. The full variable domain, its missing parts supplied by reference TRBV12-5 and TRBJ2-1, is DARVTQTPRHKVTEMGQEVTMRCQPILGHNTVFWYRQTMMQGLELLAYFRNRAPLDDSGMPKDRFSAEMPDATLATLKIQPSEPRDSAVYFCASGQYNEQFFGPGTRLTVL.

The chain has TRBV4-3 and TRBJ1-1, with TRBD1 identical over 10 bases. Germline CDR1 and CDR2: LGHNA and YSLEER. There are 16 residues in the CDR3. J gave up 6 bases and V 1 base, and 8 bases lay outside the gene matches. Written as DNA, the CDR3 is TGCGCCAGCAGCCAAGGAACCGGGACAGGGGCGGCTGAAGCTTTCTTT. Its translation: CASSQGTGTGAAEAFF.

This chain joins TRBV11-2 and TRBJ2-3; TRBD1 agrees at 7 bases. From germline, CDR1 is SGHAT and CDR2 FQNNGV. This CDR3 region has 13 residues. Losses at the gene ends were 5 bases for V and 3 bases for J; bases not matched to a gene: 2. The CDR3 bases are TGTGCCAGCAGCCTCAGGGGGACAGATACGCAGTATTTT. This encodes CASSLRGTDTQYF.

This chain links TRBV18 with TRBJ2-1; 9 positions match TRBD2. Germline V gene data show CDR1 as KGHSH and CDR2 as LQKENI. Trimming took 2 bases from V and 7 from J; bases not matched to a gene: 6. CDR3 length: 15 amino acids. The CDR3 sequence: CASSPTLAGLNEQFF. For the CDR3, the DNA is TGTGCCAGCTCACCAACCCTAGCGGGATTGAATGAGCAGTTCTTC.

This clone occurred once. This sequence joins TRBV9 and TRBJ2-2; no firm D call. The CDR3 runs to 15 residues. Germline CDR1 reads SGDLS; CDR2 reads YYNGEE. V lost 3 bases and J 8 bases, leaving 17 bases between the germline ends. DNA of the CDR3: TGTGCCAGCAGCGCGAACAGTGGCTCTATGGGGGAGCTGTTTTTT. Its translation: CASSANSGSMGELFF.

The chain combines TRBV11-2 with TRBJ2-7; tentative D call: TRBD1 (6 bases). V lost 5 bases to trimming and J lost 4 bases, with 15 bases between them. The CDR3 is made up of 14 amino acids. Germline V gives CDR1 SGHAT, CDR2 FQNNGV. The CDR3 nucleotides read TGTGCCAGCAGCCTGGGGGCAGGTGGGTACGAGCAGTACTTC. Its translation: CASSLGAGGYEQYF.

This chain uses TRBV27 with TRBJ2-1; D perhaps matches TRBD2 (6 bases). In germline, CDR1 is MNHEY, CDR2 SMNVEV (reference sequence). The CDR3 totals 16 residues. V lost 4 bases and J lost 5, with 18 bases in between. CDR3 nucleotides: TGTGCCAGCAGTTCAAACGTCGGGGGTGTTGACAATGAGCAGTTCTTC. Protein: CASSSNVGGVDNEQFF.

This clone was observed once. As DNA, the CDR3 is TGTGCCAGCAGCCCCCTAGCAGCTTACGAGCAGTACTTC. Translating gives CASSPLAAYEQYF. The chain has TRBV7-2 and TRBJ2-7, with a possible D match to TRBD2 (5 bases). The CDR3 spans 13 residues. Trimming pared 5 bases from V and 4 bases from J, leaving 12 bases between. CDR1 and CDR2 (germline): SGHTA, FQGNSA.

Details on this clone: The same CDR3 can be traced to other DNA sequences in this sample. V usage is TRBV9 and J usage is TRBJ1-5, with D perhaps TRBD1 (6 bases). Germline CDR1 reads SGDLS; CDR2 reads YYNGEE. The CDR3 runs to 15 residues. V lost 0 bases to trimming and J lost 1 base, with 8 bases between them. This chain's CDR3 is CASSVGTASNQPQHF. The CDR3 nucleotides are TGTGCCAGCAGCGTAGGGACAGCGAGCAATCAGCCCCAGCATTTT. Supplemented by reference TRBV9 and TRBJ1-5, the full variable domain reads DSGVTQTPKHLITATGQRVTLRCSPRSGDLSVYWYQQSLDQGLQFLIQYYNGEERAKGNILERFSAQQFPDLHSELNLSSLELGDSALYFCASSVGTASNQPQHFGDGTRLSIL.